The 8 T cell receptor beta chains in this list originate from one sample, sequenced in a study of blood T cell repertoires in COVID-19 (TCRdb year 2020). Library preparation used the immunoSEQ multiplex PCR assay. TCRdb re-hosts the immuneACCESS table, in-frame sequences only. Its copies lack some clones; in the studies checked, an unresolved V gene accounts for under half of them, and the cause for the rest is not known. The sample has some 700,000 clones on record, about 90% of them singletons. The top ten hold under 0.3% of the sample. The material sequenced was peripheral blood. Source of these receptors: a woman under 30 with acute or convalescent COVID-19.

The DNA of the CDR3 is TGTGCCAGCAGCTTACAGGGGCGATCCACTGAAGCTTTCTTT. Amino acids: CASSLQGRSTEAFF. The chain carries TRBV7-3 and TRBJ1-1; D is perhaps TRBD1 (6 bases). The V and J ends lost 2 bases and 4 bases respectively, with 11 bases between them. CDR1 and CDR2 from the germline V gene are SGHTA and FQGTGA. This CDR3 region has 14 residues.

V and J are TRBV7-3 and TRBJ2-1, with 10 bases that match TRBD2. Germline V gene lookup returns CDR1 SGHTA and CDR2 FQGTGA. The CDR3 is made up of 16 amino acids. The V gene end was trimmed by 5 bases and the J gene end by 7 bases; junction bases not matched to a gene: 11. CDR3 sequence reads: CASSPWRAGGHNEQFF. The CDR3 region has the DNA TGTGCCAGCAGCCCATGGAGAGCGGGGGGGCATAATGAGCAGTTCTTC.

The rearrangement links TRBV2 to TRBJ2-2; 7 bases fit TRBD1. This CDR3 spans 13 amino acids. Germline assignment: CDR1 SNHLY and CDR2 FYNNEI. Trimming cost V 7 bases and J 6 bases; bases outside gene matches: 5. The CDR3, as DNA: TGTGCCAGCAACCCAGACAGGGCCGGGGAGCTGTTTTTT. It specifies CASNPDRAGELFF.

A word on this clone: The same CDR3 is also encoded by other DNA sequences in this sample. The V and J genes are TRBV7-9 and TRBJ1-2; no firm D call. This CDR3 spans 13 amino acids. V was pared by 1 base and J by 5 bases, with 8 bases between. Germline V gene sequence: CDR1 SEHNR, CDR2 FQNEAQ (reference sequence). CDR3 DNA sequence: TGTGCCAGCAGCTTAGTATCGGGGTATGGCTACACCTTC. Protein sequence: CASSLVSGYGYTF.

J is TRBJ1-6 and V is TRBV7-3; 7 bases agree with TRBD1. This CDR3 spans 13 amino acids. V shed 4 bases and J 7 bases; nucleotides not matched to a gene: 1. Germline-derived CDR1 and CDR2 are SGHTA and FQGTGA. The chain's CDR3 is CASSSQGNSPLHF. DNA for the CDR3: TGTGCCAGCAGCTCACAGGGGAATTCACCCCTCCACTTT.

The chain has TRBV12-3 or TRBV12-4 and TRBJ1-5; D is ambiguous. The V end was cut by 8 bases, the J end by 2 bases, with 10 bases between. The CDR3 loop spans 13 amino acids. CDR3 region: CASGLSRNQPQHF. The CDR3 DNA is TGTGCCAGCGGACTCAGCCGCAATCAGCCCCAGCATTTT.

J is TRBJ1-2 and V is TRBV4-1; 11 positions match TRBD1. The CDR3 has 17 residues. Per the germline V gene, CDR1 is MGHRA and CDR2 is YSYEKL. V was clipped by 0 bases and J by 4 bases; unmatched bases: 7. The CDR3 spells CASSQETGTGGIYGYTF. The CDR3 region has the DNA TGCGCCAGCAGCCAAGAAACGGGGACAGGGGGGATCTATGGCTACACCTTC.

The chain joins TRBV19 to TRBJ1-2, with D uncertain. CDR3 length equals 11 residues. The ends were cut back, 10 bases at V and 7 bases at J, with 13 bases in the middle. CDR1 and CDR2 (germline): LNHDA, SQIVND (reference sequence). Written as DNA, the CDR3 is TGTGCCACCACTGACGGGGTTGGCTACACCTTC. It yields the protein CATTDGVGYTF.